This T cell receptor beta chain was sequenced during a study of T cells in Graves' hyperthyroidism and ophthalmopathy. Trimming shortened V by 4 bases and J by 3 bases, and 12 bases separated the two germline ends. Per germline, CDR1 SNHLY and CDR2 FYNNEI. The CDR3 extends over 14 amino acids. TCR beta CDR3 regions were amplified from RNA transcripts. A set of HTBI primers served as the primers for a first-round RT-PCR of the TCR CDR3. TCRdb called the multiplex PCR reads again in MiXCR, with one record for every CDR3 protein. The sample carries about 590,000 distinct CDR3 sequences, around 14% recorded once. This clonotype was counted at least ten times. Its antigen is undetermined. Study-wide results and limits: From stable hyperthyroidism, ophthalmopathy was set apart by a 13 V-J model.

The receptor was derived from a woman aged 30 to 39 with Graves' hyperthyroidism. The sequenced sample consisted of blood. The chain employs TRBV2 and TRBJ1-1; TRBD1 is a possible D gene (6 bases). CDR3 nucleotide sequence: TGTGCCAGCAGTGGAGGGGGTGGGGACACTGAAGCTTTCTTT. Its translation is CASSGGGGDTEAFF.